This T cell receptor beta chain stems from a study of long-term antiretroviral therapy in people with HIV (dated by TCRdb to 2022 to 2024). About the study as a whole: Collection of the earliest samples took place about a decade ahead of the 2015 WHO recommendation for immediate ART, at a time when ART was typically delayed until CD4 counts fell. This retrospective serial study examined whether starting ART and sustained HIV suppression were associated with changes in the composition and diversity of the TRB repertoire in peripheral blood. A total of roughly 180 cryopreserved PBMC samples were contributed to the cohort by 30 adults with confirmed HIV infection, with samples collected serially over a mean of roughly six years (range 1-12). About a third of the roughly 30 participants with HIV were female. Test extractions of a monoclonal T-cell line alongside about 35 polyclonal samples showed no cross-contamination during QIAcube processing.

The immunoSEQ hsTCRB v3.0 assay was used at survey level resolution to sequence the TRB variable region. TRB sequencing targeted a depth of about 40,000-55,000 T-cell genomes per sample. Pooled TRB libraries were sequenced on an Illumina MiSeq with a v3 150-cycle kit. The source study handled its data this way. Analysis of repertoires was carried out in R inside a reproducible Nextflow workflow spanning QC, data transformation and analysis. Custom analyses were implemented in LymphoSeq2, an R package for AIRR-Seq data exploration. After excluding a few samples that yielded fewer than 5000 total TRB sequences, approximately 170 HIV repertoires remained for analysis. Of the roughly 180 retained HIV repertoires, approximately 57 were collected before and more than 120 after ART initiation. Each repertoire was downsampled to 5000 TRB nucleotide sequences, and summary statistics were averaged across 100 downsampling iterations. The analysis kept only TRB sequences whose CDR3 regions were at least seven amino acids long. Diversity was assessed using a clonality score derived from Shannon entropy and using the Gini coefficient. In the repertoire networks, any two of the top 5000 CDR3 amino acid sequences were linked whenever the two sequences differed by an edit distance of one. For TRB CDR3 amino acid sequences, antigen specificity groups and MHC restriction were predicted with GLIPH2. Known CMV, EBV, HIV or tissue antigen associations were flagged by matching CDR3 amino acid sequences against VDJdb and McPAS-TCR. Pre-ART, post-ART and control groups were compared with Wilcoxon signed-rank tests and Holm-Bonferroni correction. TCRdb's version of the immuneACCESS table is confined to in-frame rearrangements and falls short of the full clone set. An unresolved V gene accounts for under half of the shortfall where checked; the remainder is of unknown origin. For V, J and clone size, that table is used; D and trimming come from the DNA. The sample table shows 25,000 to 30,000 clones, and roughly 80% are seen once. Of the sample, 8.5% to 9.5% falls within the top ten clones.

What the authors observed across the whole study: ART initiation was associated with a significant increase in TRB diversity, but diversity stayed significantly below transplant donor controls even after long-term ART. The samples span the years 2004 to 2017, and the ART regimens used may be less effective than current regimens. HIV repertoires had narrower CDR3 length ranges than controls, and the network structure suggested an antigen-experienced repertoire that shifted only slightly toward naive after ART. No data were available on ART adherence, viral resistance or therapy changes, limiting inferences about post-ART repertoire changes. Expanded TRB clones identified before ART initiation dominated the repertoire at all time points, although this dominance fluctuated and declined in many PLHIV after ART. Unsorted PBMC were profiled instead of sorted CD4+ and CD8+ T cells because pre-ART samples had limited cell numbers. Because PBMC availability was limited, only the TCR beta chain was sequenced, with no alpha chain pairing.

Trimming takes 0 bases from V and 4 bases from J, and the germline ends sit 10 bases apart. The germline V gene (reference sequence) provides CDR1 SGHNT and CDR2 YYREEE. Counted from cysteine to phenylalanine, this CDR3 has 15 amino acids. Only the CDR3 part of the read is kept: 45 bases, read in frame from the first base. Inclusion was restricted to participants for whom at least one PBMC sample before ART initiation and at least two post-ART samples were available. Every participant with HIV received treatment in the United States of America. Cryopreserved samples of 1-10 million PBMC were thawed and washed before DNA extraction. At the time of the earliest PBMC sample, participants with HIV were aged between roughly 20 and 54 years. PBMC samples were contributed by each participant from 1-4 timepoints before ART initiation and 2-8 timepoints after ART initiation, with a median of 7 samples. For every participant, serial HIV viral load, CD4+ T-cell count, ART history and demographic data were obtained. Genomic DNA was extracted from unsorted PBMC with a Qiagen kit on a QIAcube, processed in batches of 12 samples.

Note on this clone: The clone's antigen remains unknown. Qualities for individual bases were not recorded, and no much larger clone is one base off.

This TCR was recovered from a man in his forties with HIV. The chain uses TRBV5-4 and TRBJ2-2, with the identity of the D gene unclear. Sample: unsorted PBMCs, taken 3 years after starting antiretroviral therapy. The DNA reads TGTGCCAGCAGCTTGGCCGCTGGAACCACCGGGGAGCTGTTTTTT. Its product reads: CASSLAAGTTGELFF.